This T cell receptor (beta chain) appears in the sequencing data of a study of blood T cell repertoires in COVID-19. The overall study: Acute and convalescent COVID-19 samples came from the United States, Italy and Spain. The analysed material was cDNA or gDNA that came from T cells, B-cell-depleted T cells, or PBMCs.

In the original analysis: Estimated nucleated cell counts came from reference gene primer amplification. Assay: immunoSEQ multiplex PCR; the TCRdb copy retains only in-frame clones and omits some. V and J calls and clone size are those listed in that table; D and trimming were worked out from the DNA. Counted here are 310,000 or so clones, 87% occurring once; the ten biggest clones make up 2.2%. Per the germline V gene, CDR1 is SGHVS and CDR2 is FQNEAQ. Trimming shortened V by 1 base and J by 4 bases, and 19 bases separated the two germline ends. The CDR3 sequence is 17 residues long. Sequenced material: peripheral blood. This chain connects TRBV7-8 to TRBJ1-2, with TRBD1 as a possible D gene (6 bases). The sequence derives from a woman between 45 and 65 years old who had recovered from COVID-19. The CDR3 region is CASSLDTRGGLSYGYTF. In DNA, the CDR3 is TGTGCCAGCAGCTTAGACACCAGGGGAGGGCTTAGCTATGGCTACACCTTC.